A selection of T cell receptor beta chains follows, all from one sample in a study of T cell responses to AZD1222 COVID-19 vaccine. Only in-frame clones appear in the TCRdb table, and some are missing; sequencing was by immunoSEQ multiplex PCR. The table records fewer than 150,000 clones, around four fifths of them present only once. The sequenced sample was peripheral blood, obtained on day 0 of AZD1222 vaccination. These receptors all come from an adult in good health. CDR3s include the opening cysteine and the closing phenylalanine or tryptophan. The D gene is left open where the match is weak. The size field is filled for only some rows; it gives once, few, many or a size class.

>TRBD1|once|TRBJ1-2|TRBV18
CASSPKQGVADYGYTF
TGTGCCAGCTCTCCTAAACAGGGGGTAGCGGACTATGGCTACACCTTC
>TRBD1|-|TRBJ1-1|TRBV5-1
CASSLDGTGVRNTEAFF
TGCGCCAGCAGCTTGGATGGGACAGGGGTGAGGAACACTGAAGCTTTCTTT
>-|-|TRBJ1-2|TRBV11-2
CASSAARDRYGYTF
TGTGCCAGCAGCGCCGCCCGGGACCGCTATGGCTACACCTTC
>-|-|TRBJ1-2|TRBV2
CAQSGRDYGYTF
TGTGCCCAAAGCGGCAGAGACTATGGCTACACCTTC
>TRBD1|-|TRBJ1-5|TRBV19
CASSGQGARGYQPQHF
TGTGCCAGTAGCGGACAGGGGGCCCGGGGATATCAGCCCCAGCATTTT
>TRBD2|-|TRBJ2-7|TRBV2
CASSEGGSRSYEQYF
TGTGCCAGCAGTGAGGGGGGGTCGAGGTCCTACGAGCAGTACTTC
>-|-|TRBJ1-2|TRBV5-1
CASSLVTGGYTF
TGCGCCAGCAGCTTGGTTACGGGGGGCTACACCTTC
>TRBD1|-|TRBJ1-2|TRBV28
CASSSLRQGAWGYTF
TGTGCCAGCAGTTCCCTGAGACAGGGGGCGTGGGGCTACACCTTC
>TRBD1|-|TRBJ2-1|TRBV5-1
CASSLRRTGDNEQFF
TGCGCCAGCAGCCTACGCCGTACAGGGGACAATGAGCAGTTCTTC
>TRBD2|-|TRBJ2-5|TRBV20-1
CSASPTSGGAGGETQYF
TGCAGTGCTAGTCCCACTAGCGGGGGGGCCGGTGGAGAGACCCAGTACTTC
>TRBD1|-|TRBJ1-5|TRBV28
CAWGGGFQPQHF
TGTGCTTGGGGAGGGGGCTTTCAGCCCCAGCATTTT
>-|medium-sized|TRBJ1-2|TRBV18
CASSPLPGKEDTF
TGTGCCAGCTCACCACTGCCAGGGAAGGAGGACACCTTC
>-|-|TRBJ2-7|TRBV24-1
CATSDSDTQHEQYF
TGTGCCACTAGCGATTCGGACACCCAGCACGAGCAGTACTTC
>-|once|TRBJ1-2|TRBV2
CASSDIRQGTYGYTF
TGTGCCAGCAGTGATATTCGGCAGGGAACCTATGGCTACACCTTC
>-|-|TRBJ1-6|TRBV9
CASSVARGGSPLHF
TGTGCCAGCAGCGTAGCCAGGGGAGGGTCACCCCTCCACTTT
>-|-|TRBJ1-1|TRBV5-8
CASSSRGGMNTEAFF
TGTGCCAGCAGCTCCCGTGGTGGCATGAACACTGAAGCTTTCTTT
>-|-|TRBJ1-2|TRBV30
CAWKSLTVGYYRGYGYTF
TGTGCCTGGAAGTCCCTGACCGTCGGATATTACCGGGGCTATGGCTACACCTTC
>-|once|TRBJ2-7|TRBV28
CASSWSLNYEQYF
TGTGCCAGCAGTTGGAGCCTCAACTACGAGCAGTACTTC
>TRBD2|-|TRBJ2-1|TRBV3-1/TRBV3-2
CASSPRWAGGRRDEQFF
TGTGCCAGCAGCCCCCGTTGGGCGGGGGGGCGGCGAGATGAGCAGTTCTTC
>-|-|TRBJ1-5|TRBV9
CASSRDGANQPQHF
TGTGCCAGCAGCCGGGACGGGGCAAATCAGCCCCAGCATTTT
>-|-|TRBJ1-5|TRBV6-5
CASSRDSSNQPQHF
TGTGCCAGCAGTAGAGACAGTAGCAATCAGCCCCAGCATTTT
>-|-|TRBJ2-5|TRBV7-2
CASRRTETQYF
TGTGCCAGCAGGCGTACAGAGACCCAGTACTTC
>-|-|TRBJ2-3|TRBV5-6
CASSSPRDADTQYF
TGTGCCAGCAGCTCCCCAAGGGACGCAGATACGCAGTATTTT
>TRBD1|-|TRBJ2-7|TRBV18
CASSPFLGQGNEQYF
TGTGCCAGCTCACCATTTTTAGGACAGGGAAACGAGCAGTACTTC
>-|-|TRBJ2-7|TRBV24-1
CATSDSRPSGGHEQYF
TGTGCCACCAGTGATTCCCGACCCAGCGGCGGCCACGAGCAGTACTTC
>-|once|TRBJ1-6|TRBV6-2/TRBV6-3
CASSPPGYSPLHF
TGTGCCAGCAGCCCCCCCGGATATTCACCCCTCCACTTT
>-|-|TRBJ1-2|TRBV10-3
CAISEQGYGYTF
TGTGCCATCAGTGAGCAGGGTTATGGCTACACCTTC
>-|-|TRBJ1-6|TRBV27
CASSLGVEYNSPLHF
TGTGCCAGCAGTTTAGGGGTGGAATATAATTCACCCCTCCACTTT
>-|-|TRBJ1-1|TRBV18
CASSPGTVNTEAFF
TGTGCCAGCTCACCGGGGACCGTGAACACTGAAGCTTTCTTT
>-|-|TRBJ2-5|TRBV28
CASSFLPPRSQNLQETQYF
TGTGCCAGCAGTTTTTTGCCCCCCCGAAGTCAAAACCTTCAAGAGACCCAGTACTTC
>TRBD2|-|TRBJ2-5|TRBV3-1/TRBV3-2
CASSQAVSGTETQYF
TGTGCCAGCAGCCAAGCCGTTAGCGGGACGGAGACCCAGTACTTC
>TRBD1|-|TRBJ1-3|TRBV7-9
CASSSDRGFGNTIYF
TGTGCCAGCAGCTCGGACAGGGGATTTGGAAACACCATATATTTT
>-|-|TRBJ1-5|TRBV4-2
CASSQDVNQPQHF
TGTGCCAGCAGCCAAGATGTAAATCAGCCCCAGCATTTT